The T cell receptor beta chain described here comes from a study of T cell repertoires in cytomegalovirus infection. Study background: Both CMV infection and a matching HLA type were indicated by public TCR beta signatures. Findings and caveats of the study: HLA-C-restricted CMV-specific TCR beta clonotypes were dominant in the ex vivo response.

To note about this clonotype: Antigen specificity is unknown.

TCRdb reprocessed the reads with MiXCR, giving one entry per CDR3 protein. The table records fewer than 950,000 distinct CDR3 sequences, around a third of them present only once. Sequenced here: cultured CD8+ T cells from PBMCs, sampled from culture after CMV antigen stimulation. This TCR was recovered from a human donor in good health (CMV status not recorded). Some clones in this sample may be carry-over from other donors' samples.

CDR3 sequence (DNA): TGTGCCAGCAACTTTGGGGGGGGTGAAGCTTTCTTT. This translates into CASNFGGGEAFF. V and J are TRBV5-5 and TRBJ1-1; a weak D match, TRBD1 (5 bases). V gave up 6 bases and J gave up 7 bases, with 13 bases separating them. This CDR3 has 12 residues. Germline assignment: CDR1 SGHKS and CDR2 YYEKEE (reference sequence).